One and the same sample provided the 28 T cell receptor beta chains below, sequenced in a study of cytomegalovirus exposure and HLA in healthy donors. In the PCR, 60 Vbeta and 13 Jbeta primers were used. This table comes from immunoSEQ multiplex PCR, and its TCRdb copy is limited to in-frame clones, with some not included. In the table there are 180,000 or so clones, 9.5% of which are singletons. Sequences were obtained from PBMCs. The source of these receptors is a woman in her thirties in good health and CMV-seropositive.

The rearrangement uses TRBV10-3 and TRBJ1-4, with 7 bases matching TRBD1. J was trimmed by 5 bases and V by 3 bases; bases with no gene match: 0. This CDR3 spans 13 amino acids. CDR1 is ENHRY, CDR2 SYGVKD, per germline. CDR3 sequence reads: CAISDRGNEKLFF. Written as DNA, the CDR3 is TGTGCCATCAGTGACAGGGGGAATGAAAAACTGTTTTTT.

The chain combines TRBV5-1 with TRBJ2-3; 7 positions match TRBD1. The CDR3 is made up of 14 amino acids. Germline V gene data show CDR1 as SGHRS and CDR2 as YFSETQ. V was pared by 2 bases and J by 4 bases, with 4 bases of the junction left unmatched. CDR3 DNA: TGCGCCAGCAGCTTCGACAGGGTGCCAGATACGCAGTATTTT. This sequence encodes CASSFDRVPDTQYF.

This sequence joins TRBV7-9 and TRBJ2-5; D is possibly TRBD1 (6 bases). The CDR3 is 14 amino acids. V lost 4 bases to trimming and J lost 9 bases, with 18 bases between them. Germline V gives CDR1 SEHNR, CDR2 FQNEAQ (reference sequence). The chain's CDR3 is CASSSEGDTSAQYF. For the CDR3, the DNA is TGTGCCAGCAGCTCCGAGGGGGATACGTCGGCCCAGTACTTC.

This chain links TRBV5-4 with TRBJ2-2, with D unclear. Germline assignment: CDR1 SGHNT and CDR2 YYREEE (reference sequence). V lost 1 base and J 0 bases, leaving 7 bases between the germline ends. The CDR3 totals 15 residues. The CDR3 protein is CASSLIGANTGELFF. For the CDR3, the DNA is TGTGCCAGCAGCTTGATCGGAGCGAACACCGGGGAGCTGTTTTTT.

The chain couples TRBV29-1 to TRBJ1-1; 7 nucleotides agree with TRBD1. CDR3 length: 11 residues. V trimming: 5 bases; J trimming: 4 bases; junction bases outside the gene matches: 1. The germline V gene has CDR1 SQVTM and CDR2 ANQGSEA. The CDR3 DNA reads as TGCAGCGTTCACAGGGGCACTGAAGCTTTCTTT. Translating gives CSVHRGTEAFF.

In this sample, this clone turned up a few times. The rearrangement joins TRBV14 to TRBJ2-4; D is unresolved. The germline CDR1 and CDR2 sequences are SGHDN and FVKESK. V was pared by 0 bases and J by 0 bases, with 9 bases between. There are 16 residues in the CDR3. The CDR3 sequence is CASSQDSGLAKNIQYF. CDR3 nucleotides: TGTGCCAGCAGCCAAGATTCAGGCTTAGCCAAAAACATTCAGTACTTC.

The sample holds a few counts of this clone. The chain uses TRBV7-2 and TRBJ2-7, with D possibly matching TRBD2 (6 bases). The CDR3 length is 15 residues. Germline V gene lookup returns CDR1 SGHTA and CDR2 FQGNSA. The germline V and J ends were trimmed by 1 base and 3 bases, with 13 bases remaining between them. This chain's CDR3 is CASSLDGAGFYEQYF. DNA of the CDR3: TGTGCCAGCAGCTTAGACGGCGCGGGGTTCTACGAGCAGTACTTC.

The chain recombines TRBV9 with TRBJ2-7; 7 bases align to TRBD2. J lost 4 bases, V lost 0 bases, and 7 bases had no gene match. The CDR3 has 15 amino acids. From germline, CDR1 is SGDLS and CDR2 YYNGEE. The CDR3 loop is CASSVGTSPLYEQYF. The CDR3 DNA reads TGTGCCAGCAGCGTAGGGACTAGTCCCCTTTACGAGCAGTACTTC. The entire variable domain, with the rest obtained from reference TRBV9 and TRBJ2-7, is as follows: DSGVTQTPKHLITATGQRVTLRCSPRSGDLSVYWYQQSLDQGLQFLIQYYNGEERAKGNILERFSAQQFPDLHSELNLSSLELGDSALYFCASSVGTSPLYEQYFGPGTRLTVT.

This clone came up a few times. This rearrangement joins TRBV5-4 to TRBJ2-7; TRBD2 might be the D (5 bases). V lost 4 bases to trimming and J lost 2 bases, with 7 bases between them. This CDR3 is 12 amino acids long. Germline CDR1 reads SGHNT; CDR2 reads YYREEE (reference sequence). The CDR3: CASSVGAYEQYF. DNA of the CDR3: TGTGCCAGCAGCGTCGGGGCCTACGAGCAGTACTTC.

This clone appeared a few times. This chain uses TRBV19 with TRBJ1-2; D may be TRBD1 (6 bases). Germline values: CDR1 LNHDA, CDR2 SQIVND (reference sequence). The CDR3 contains 15 residues. Trimming cost V 3 bases and J 3 bases, with 14 bases left between them. CDR3 DNA sequence: TGTGCCAGTAGTATCCTAACAGGGTCGGACTATGGCTACACCTTC. Protein product: CASSILTGSDYGYTF.

V gene TRBV6-5 combines with J gene TRBJ1-5; a weak D match, TRBD1 (6 bases). From germline, CDR1 is MNHEY and CDR2 SVGAGI. V was cut by 6 bases and J by 0 bases, with 12 bases left in between. CDR3 length: 15 amino acids. The CDR3: CASRPSTGSNQPQHF. In DNA form, the CDR3 reads TGTGCCAGCAGACCATCGACAGGTAGCAATCAGCCCCAGCATTTT.

This clone occurred a few times. The gene calls are TRBV27 and TRBJ2-2; TRBD2 aligns across 9 bases. The V segment lost 3 bases and the J segment 7 bases; nucleotides outside the gene matches: 9. CDR3 length: 16 amino acids. The germline CDR1 and CDR2 sequences are MNHEY and SMNVEV (reference sequence). The CDR3 loop is CASSFWGGRALGELFF. In nucleotides, the CDR3 is TGTGCCAGCAGTTTTTGGGGCGGGAGGGCTCTCGGGGAGCTGTTTTTT.

The chain couples TRBV9 to TRBJ2-7, with 7 bases matching TRBD1. Germline lookup yields CDR1 SGDLS and CDR2 YYNGEE. The junction had 10 bases not matched to a gene; V was cut back by 4 bases and J by 3 bases. This CDR3 contains 15 residues. CDR3 DNA: TGTGCCAGCAGCCCCCATCGACAGGGTGGCTACGAGCAGTACTTC. Its translation: CASSPHRQGGYEQYF.

This clone has more than one count but fewer than ten. The V gene is TRBV7-9, the J gene TRBJ1-3; 7 bases align to TRBD1. This CDR3 contains 16 residues. Germline CDR1 is SEHNR and CDR2 is FQNEAQ (reference sequence). The V segment lost 1 base and the J segment 2 bases; nucleotides outside the gene matches: 5. The CDR3: CASSLEGASPGNTIYF. CDR3 DNA: TGTGCCAGCAGCTTAGAGGGGGCCTCTCCTGGAAACACCATATATTTT.

V usage is TRBV9 and J usage is TRBJ1-2; 8 positions agree with TRBD1. V shed 5 bases, J shed 3 bases, and the junction held 12 bases outside the gene matches. The CDR3 extends over 16 amino acids. Germline V gene sequence: CDR1 SGDLS, CDR2 YYNGEE. CDR3 in DNA: TGTGCCAGCAGTTCTCCGGAACAGGGGGAGGACTATGGCTACACCTTC. Translated, it gives CASSSPEQGEDYGYTF. Filled out from reference TRBV9 and TRBJ1-2, the complete variable domain reads DSGVTQTPKHLITATGQRVTLRCSPRSGDLSVYWYQQSLDQGLQFLIQYYNGEERAKGNILERFSAQQFPDLHSELNLSSLELGDSALYFCASSSPEQGEDYGYTFGSGTRLTVV.

This chain connects TRBV19 to TRBJ2-6; 7 bases line up with TRBD1. The CDR3 runs to 19 residues. V shed 5 bases and J 0 bases; nucleotides not matched to a gene: 13. Germline CDR1 is LNHDA and CDR2 is SQIVND (reference sequence). The CDR3 DNA sequence: TGTGCCAGTAGTCTCCACCGACAGGGTACCGTCTCTGGGGCCAACGTCCTGACTTTC. Protein: CASSLHRQGTVSGANVLTF.

CDR3 loop: CASRSGGIVTEAFF. The CDR3 coding sequence is TGTGCCAGTAGATCTGGGGGCATAGTCACTGAAGCTTTCTTT. The genes are TRBV19 and TRBJ1-1; possible D gene TRBD1, 6 bases. From germline, CDR1 is LNHDA and CDR2 SQIVND (reference sequence). V gave up 6 bases and J gave up 4 bases, with 15 bases separating them. The CDR3 length is 14 residues.

This clone was detected only a few times. The chain links TRBV19 to TRBJ2-2, with 7 bases fitting TRBD2. V lost 4 bases, J lost 4 bases, and 6 bases stayed unmatched. This CDR3 comprises 15 residues. Per the germline V gene, CDR1 is LNHDA and CDR2 is SQIVND (reference sequence). The CDR3 spells CASSSGGSGTGELFF. CDR3 nucleotides: TGTGCCAGTAGTAGTGGCGGGAGTGGCACCGGGGAGCTGTTTTTT.

This chain connects TRBV6-5 to TRBJ2-7; TRBD1 is a possible D gene (6 bases). The CDR3 totals 14 residues. CDR1 is MNHEY and CDR2 is SVGAGI in the germline V gene. Trimming took 4 bases from V and 0 from J, leaving 10 bases between them. CDR3 DNA: TGTGCCAGCAGTTTCAGGGGTCTCTCCTACGAGCAGTACTTC. The encoded protein is CASSFRGLSYEQYF.

This chain uses TRBV5-1 with TRBJ2-1; weak D call: TRBD2 (6 bases). Germline-derived CDR1 and CDR2 are SGHRS and YFSETQ. The CDR3 is 15 residues long. Trimming took 1 base from V and 4 from J, leaving 12 bases between them. Here the CDR3 DNA reads TGCGCCAGCAGCTTGTTAGCGGAGGGGTACAATGAGCAGTTCTTC. Its protein is CASSLLAEGYNEQFF. Full variable domain (missing parts from reference TRBV5-1 and TRBJ2-1): KAGVTQTPRYLIKTRGQQVTLSCSPISGHRSVSWYQQTPGQGLQFLFEYFSETQRNKGNFPGRFSGRQFSNSRSEMNVSTLELGDSALYLCASSLLAEGYNEQFFGPGTRLTVL.

In this sample, this clone turned up a few times. The chain links TRBV7-9 to TRBJ2-7; 10 nucleotides match TRBD2. Per the germline V gene, CDR1 is SEHNR and CDR2 is FQNEAQ (reference sequence). Trimming cost V 5 bases and J 4 bases; bases outside gene matches: 11. This CDR3 spans 16 amino acids. The CDR3 region has the DNA TGTGCCAGCAGCCCGCGAACGGGACTAGCGAGGTACGAGCAGTACTTC. It encodes CASSPRTGLARYEQYF.

The rearrangement links TRBV13 to TRBJ2-3, with D uncertain. Trimming took 5 bases from V and 5 from J, leaving 17 bases between them. This CDR3 region has 15 residues. In germline, CDR1 is PRHDT, CDR2 FYEKMQ (reference sequence). For the CDR3, the DNA is TGTGCCAGCAGCCTGGTCCAGCTAGAAGGAGATACGCAGTATTTT. This sequence encodes CASSLVQLEGDTQYF.

This clone was seen a handful of times. The V gene is TRBV7-6, the J gene TRBJ2-7; perhaps TRBD2 as D (6 bases). The length of the CDR3 is 14 residues. V was clipped by 4 bases and J by 0 bases, with 10 bases between them. The germline V gene has CDR1 SGHVS and CDR2 FNYEAQ. CDR3 coding DNA: TGTGCCAGCAGCTCGGACGGGAGCTCCTACGAGCAGTACTTC. Translation gives CASSSDGSSYEQYF.

Concerning this clone: The sample has other DNA sequences that encode this CDR3 too. The chain employs TRBV18 and TRBJ2-2; D unclear. V was trimmed by 3 bases and J by 2 bases, leaving 10 bases between them. The CDR3 spans 15 residues. Germline CDR1 KGHSH, CDR2 LQKENI. The chain's CDR3 is CASSPTSYNTGELFF. The CDR3 region has the DNA TGTGCCAGCTCACCTACCAGTTATAACACCGGGGAGCTGTTTTTT.

J is TRBJ1-1 and V is TRBV10-1; no clear D gene. Trimming took off 7 bases at V and 0 bases at J, with 12 bases between the two ends. This CDR3 is built from 14 residues. Germline V gene sequence: CDR1 WNHNN, CDR2 SYGVQD (reference sequence). Written as DNA, the CDR3 is TGCGCCAGCACGGGGAAAAATTTGAACACTGAAGCTTTCTTT. Translated: CASTGKNLNTEAFF.

The CDR3 nucleotides read TGTGCCAGCGCACGGAGCCCACAAGAGACCCAGTACTTC. It is translated as CASARSPQETQYF. The gene calls are TRBV19 and TRBJ2-5; D is unclear. V gave up 9 bases and J gave up 2 bases, with 13 bases separating them. From germline, CDR1 is LNHDA and CDR2 SQIVND (reference sequence). The CDR3 extends over 13 amino acids.

This clone came up a few times. The genes are TRBV6-5 and TRBJ2-5; tentative D call: TRBD2 (5 bases). V dropped 4 bases and J dropped 5 bases, with 20 bases sitting between them. The CDR3 extends over 16 amino acids. Germline assignment: CDR1 MNHEY and CDR2 SVGAGI. CDR3 in amino acids: CASSSPSAGVGETQYF. The CDR3 nucleotides are TGTGCCAGCAGTTCTCCCTCCGCCGGGGTGGGGGAGACCCAGTACTTC.

The chain joins TRBV9 to TRBJ1-2; 9 bases line up with TRBD1. Unmatched junction bases numbered 5, after V lost 0 bases and J lost 5 bases. The CDR3 length is 15 residues. Germline assignment: CDR1 SGDLS and CDR2 YYNGEE. The CDR3 reads CASSVGQGVGYGYTF. The DNA of the CDR3 is TGTGCCAGCAGCGTAGGACAGGGGGTGGGGTATGGCTACACCTTC.